Listed here is a single T cell receptor (beta chain). Its antigen is currently unknown. This CDR3 is built from 15 residues. Between the trimmed V and J ends, which lost 0 bases and 4 bases, there was a span of 10 bases. Germline V gives CDR1 SGDLS, CDR2 YYNGEE. This specimen comes from a study of cytomegalovirus exposure and HLA in healthy donors. Study observations and caveats: Later analysis identified some 16,000 TCR beta sequences associated with HLA alleles, using a false discovery rate threshold of 0.05.

These donors counted as nominally healthy when sampled, but unrecorded immune exposures were likely. The PCR made use of 60 Vbeta and 13 Jbeta primers. Clones were sequenced by immunoSEQ multiplex PCR, and TCRdb holds only the in-frame ones, with some missing. In the table there are around 80,000 clones, roughly 79% of which are singletons. This TCR was sampled from a female donor in good health and CMV-seronegative. The rearrangement links TRBV9 to TRBJ2-2, with D perhaps TRBD1 (5 bases). The sequencing sample was made of PBMCs. The CDR3 here is CASSVAAQGTGELFF. In DNA form, the CDR3 reads TGTGCCAGCAGCGTAGCGGCCCAGGGCACCGGGGAGCTGTTTTTT.